This T cell receptor (beta chain) was obtained from a study of T cell responses to AZD1222 COVID-19 vaccine. Overall study context: Second-dose recipients at about 4 or about 12 weeks were treated as one pooled group. Study conclusions and caveats: Only a handful of AZD1222 recipients, more than five in all, had baseline seropositivity. Across the whole spike, CD4 TCRs peaked at regions 160-218 and 743-854. Clonal diversity may have been underestimated in mostly white British donors.

Per germline, CDR1 LNHDA and CDR2 SQIVND (reference sequence). This CDR3 spans 15 amino acids. V was pared by 1 base and J by 7 bases, with 6 bases of the junction left unmatched. Concerning this clone itself: The antigen remains unidentified.

The table came from immunoSEQ multiplex PCR; TCRdb's copy has only in-frame clones and leaves some out. Of 130,000 to 150,000 clones in the sample, about 93% are singletons; the top ten hold under 2%. The sample in question was peripheral blood, obtained on day 0 of AZD1222 vaccination. The J gene is TRBJ2-1, the V gene TRBV19, with 8 bases matching TRBD2. The TCR was taken from an adult in good health. The CDR3 sequence: CASSIAPGGPNEQFF. CDR3 nucleotide sequence: TGTGCCAGTAGTATAGCCCCGGGGGGGCCGAATGAGCAGTTCTTC.